This entry concerns a single T cell receptor beta chain. Germline CDR1 is MNHEY and CDR2 is SMNVEV (reference sequence). Trimming cost V 5 bases and J 0 bases; bases outside gene matches: 4. The CDR3 has 15 amino acids. The data were obtained in a study of blood T cell repertoires in COVID-19. Turning to the study itself: Samples representing acute and convalescent COVID-19 were sourced from the United States, Italy and Spain. T cells, B-cell-depleted T cells, or PBMCs supplied cDNA or gDNA.

In the original processing: Quantification of nucleated cells was approximated via reference gene primer amplification. The method was immunoSEQ multiplex PCR; TCRdb's version includes in-frame clones alone and lacks a portion of them. V and J calls and clone size are given by that table; D and trimming were obtained from the DNA. The sample has some 250,000 clones, about nine tenths seen once; the top ten hold 7.2%. Sequencing was performed on peripheral blood. The gene calls are TRBV27 and TRBJ2-1; 7 nucleotides line up with TRBD1. This sequence originates from a man in his 60s who had recovered from COVID-19. The chain's CDR3 is CASSKGQSSYNEQFF. The CDR3 DNA is TGTGCCAGCAGTAAGGGACAGAGCTCCTACAATGAGCAGTTCTTC.